The 3 T cell receptor beta chains below all came from one sample that was sequenced in a study of neurological immune-mediated disorders. TCRdb re-derived calls from the 5' RACE reads in MiXCR, one entry per CDR3 protein. The table lists tens of thousands of distinct CDR3 sequences, 3.4% of them singletons. Input material: PBMCs. Every receptor here comes from a man in his forties with multiple sclerosis.

This clonotype was picked up many times. The chain employs TRBV5-1 and TRBJ2-7; a weak D match, TRBD1 (6 bases). Trimming shortened V by 4 bases and J by 2 bases, and 13 bases separated the two germline ends. Germline values: CDR1 SGHRS, CDR2 YFSETQ. The CDR3 totals 14 residues. CDR3 sequence (DNA): TGCGCCAGCAGCGACCAGGGGCGTACCTACGAGCAGTACTTC. Encoded protein: CASSDQGRTYEQYF.

This clonotype came up a few times. A much larger clone sits a single nucleotide away, making a read error possible. The chain couples TRBV9 to TRBJ2-1; maybe TRBD2 (5 bases). The CDR3 consists of 13 residues. From germline, CDR1 is SGDLS and CDR2 YYNGEE. The germline V and J ends were trimmed by 9 bases and 9 bases, with 19 bases remaining between them. The CDR3 reads CATRKGIRGEQFF. The DNA of the CDR3 is TGTGCCACCAGGAAGGGTATTCGGGGTGAGCAGTTCTTC.

This clonotype was counted at least ten times. The chain is built from TRBV3-1 and TRBJ1-6; 7 nucleotides match TRBD1. V was pared by 6 bases and J by 0 bases, with 5 bases of the junction left unmatched. The germline V gene encodes CDR1 LGHDT and CDR2 YNNKEL (reference sequence). This CDR3 region has 16 residues. For the CDR3, the DNA is TGTGCCAGCAGTCCTACAGGGGACTCCTATAATTCACCCCTCCACTTT. As protein: CASSPTGDSYNSPLHF.